These 13 T cell receptor beta chains originate from one sample sequenced in a study of T cells after posttransplantation cyclophosphamide. Only in-frame clones appear in the TCRdb table, and some are missing; sequencing was by immunoSEQ multiplex PCR. Among about 31,000 clones, about 93% were seen once, and the ten largest hold about 0.25%. Cells defined as naive were viable CD3+CD4+ or CD3+CD8+ and CCR7+CD45RA+CD45RO-CD95-CD27+CD28+. Sequenced sample: naive CD4+ T cells sorted from PBMCs. The receptors were gathered from a woman between 55 and 75 years old in good health, CMV-negative, and a related stem cell transplant donor.

The V gene is TRBV28, the J gene TRBJ1-6; D not certain. Trimming removed 6 bases from V and 10 bases from J, with 16 bases in between. Germline loops: CDR1 MDHEN, CDR2 SYDVKM. This CDR3 comprises 14 residues. This CDR3 is CASSSPARRSPLHF. The CDR3 nucleotides read TGTGCCAGCAGCTCCCCCGCCCGTCGGTCACCCCTCCACTTT.

The gene calls are TRBV19 and TRBJ1-2, with D possibly being TRBD1 (5 bases). Germline CDR1 reads LNHDA; CDR2 reads SQIVND (reference sequence). This CDR3 is 13 amino acids long. With 4 bases removed from V and 5 bases from J, the gap between germline ends came to 11 bases. In DNA, the CDR3 is TGTGCCAGTAGTACTTTCCAGGGTTATGGCTACACCTTC. Translation: CASSTFQGYGYTF.

The chain couples TRBV9 to TRBJ1-5; possibly TRBD1 for D (5 bases). The germline CDR1 and CDR2 sequences are SGDLS and YYNGEE. Between the trimmed V and J ends, which lost 0 bases and 7 bases, there was a span of 11 bases. The CDR3 loop spans 14 amino acids. The CDR3 sequence: CASSVDGGGQPQHF. The CDR3 coding sequence is TGTGCCAGCAGCGTAGATGGGGGAGGACAGCCCCAGCATTTT.

The chain is built from TRBV28 and TRBJ1-5; no definite D call. The germline V gene has CDR1 MDHEN and CDR2 SYDVKM. V lost 6 bases to trimming and J lost 4 bases, with 4 bases between them. This CDR3 has 11 residues. The CDR3 region is CASSVNQPQHF. The CDR3 nucleotides read TGTGCCAGCAGCGTTAATCAGCCCCAGCATTTT.

This CDR3 is CASSLVSYTGNTIYF. The CDR3 DNA is TGTGCCAGCAGCTTGGTCTCCTATACTGGAAACACCATATATTTT. The V gene is TRBV5-8, the J gene TRBJ1-3; unclear D gene. With 0 bases removed from V and 2 bases from J, the gap between germline ends came to 9 bases. The CDR3 runs 15 residues. Per germline, CDR1 SGHTS and CDR2 YDEGEE.

The rearrangement uses TRBV30 and TRBJ1-2; TRBD1 might be the D (5 bases). This CDR3 is 11 amino acids long. Germline CDR1 is GTSNPN and CDR2 is SVGIG (reference sequence). V was pared by 5 bases and J by 8 bases, with 12 bases between. CDR3 in amino acids: CAWYRPGGYTF. The CDR3 DNA sequence: TGTGCCTGGTACAGGCCAGGCGGCTACACCTTC.

The chain couples TRBV9 to TRBJ2-1; 7 nucleotides align to TRBD1. Trimming cost V 3 bases and J 6 bases; bases outside gene matches: 3. The CDR3 totals 13 residues. Germline CDR1 SGDLS, CDR2 YYNGEE. CDR3 bases: TGTGCCAGCAGCGGTTACAGGGGCAATGAGCAGTTCTTC. Translated: CASSGYRGNEQFF.

This clone has a single count. This chain uses TRBV5-1 with TRBJ2-1, with 12 positions matching TRBD1. Germline CDR1 reads SGHRS; CDR2 reads YFSETQ. The CDR3 covers 16 residues. The J segment lost 4 bases and the V segment lost 0 bases, leaving 2 bases of the junction unmatched. CDR3 region: CASSLVGQGAYNEQFF. The CDR3 coding sequence is TGCGCCAGCAGCTTGGTGGGACAGGGGGCTTACAATGAGCAGTTCTTC.

CDR3 in amino acids: CASSSRGQGGRDTQYF. The CDR3 region has the DNA TGCGCCAGCAGCTCCAGGGGACAGGGGGGGAGAGATACGCAGTATTTT. The chain is built from TRBV5-1 and TRBJ2-3; 11 nucleotides agree with TRBD1. Unmatched junction bases numbered 8, after V lost 3 bases and J lost 5 bases. The CDR3 extends over 16 amino acids. Germline values: CDR1 SGHRS, CDR2 YFSETQ.

CDR3 in DNA: TGCGCCAGCAGCTTGGCCGGAGGGCTCACCGGGGAGCTGTTTTTT. It codes for CASSLAGGLTGELFF. The chain recombines TRBV5-1 with TRBJ2-2; D possibly corresponds to TRBD2 (6 bases). Per germline, CDR1 SGHRS and CDR2 YFSETQ. The CDR3 consists of 15 residues. With 0 bases removed from V and 4 bases from J, the gap between germline ends came to 10 bases.

V usage is TRBV18 and J usage is TRBJ1-6; TRBD1 matches 10 bases. The CDR3 totals 14 residues. J gave up 8 bases and V 3 bases, and 1 base lay outside the gene matches. Germline V lookup: CDR1 KGHSH, CDR2 LQKENI. CDR3 in amino acids: CASSPGQGYSPLHF. CDR3 bases: TGTGCCAGCTCACCGGGACAGGGGTATTCACCCCTCCACTTT.

The chain uses TRBV4-3 and TRBJ1-1; TRBD1 is a possible D gene (5 bases). The CDR3 has 13 residues. Between the trimmed V and J ends, which lost 0 bases and 4 bases, there was a span of 6 bases. Germline V gives CDR1 LGHNA, CDR2 YSLEER. The CDR3 loop reads CASSQDRGTEAFF. The CDR3 nucleotides read TGCGCCAGCAGCCAAGATAGGGGCACTGAAGCTTTCTTT.

V and J are TRBV28 and TRBJ1-5; TRBD1 matches at 12 bases. V gave up 7 bases and J gave up 4 bases; unmatched junction bases: 5. The CDR3 consists of 15 residues. Per germline, CDR1 MDHEN and CDR2 SYDVKM. CDR3 protein: CASNRDRGRNQPQHF. The CDR3 region has the DNA TGTGCCAGCAACCGGGACAGGGGGCGGAATCAGCCCCAGCATTTT.